This entry concerns a single T cell receptor (beta chain). Sample treatment: around 19 received Ad26.COV2.S at low or high dose, single or two shots; 5 received placebo; per-sample allocation not given. Collection of the samples took place on day 63 after the first injection of vaccine or placebo. This entry comes from a study of Ad26.COV2.S vaccination and SARS-CoV-2 variants. Profiling relied on immunoSEQ multiplex PCR, and the TCRdb table lists in-frame clones only, not all of them. The table lists some 340,000 clones, more than 70% of them singletons. The CDR3 is 15 residues long. Trimming pared 4 bases from V and 5 bases from J, leaving 17 bases between. The germline gives CDR1 MNHEY, CDR2 SVGAGI.

The sequences come from peripheral blood, collected in a trial of Ad26.COV2.S vaccine versus placebo. The V and J genes are TRBV6-5 and TRBJ1-2; D perhaps matches TRBD1 (6 bases). This clonotype was sampled from a person between 18 and 65 years old who received the Ad26.COV2.S COVID-19 vaccine or a placebo. CDR3 in DNA: TGTGCCAGCAGTTTCCGGGACAAGAGTTTGTATGGCTACACCTTC. Translating gives CASSFRDKSLYGYTF.